This T cell receptor beta chain was obtained from a study of breast tumors, draining lymph nodes, adjacent tissues. The CDR3 runs to 16 residues. Germline V gene lookup returns CDR1 MNHNY and CDR2 SVGAGI (reference sequence). Trimming removed 2 bases from V and 1 base from J, with 12 bases in between. The lymph nodes were axillary draining lymph nodes from breast cancer patients. This clonotype has at least ten counts. Its antigen is not known. Study-level results: That most tumor T cells come from lymph nodes remained unproven.

One entry per CDR3 protein, called by TCRdb with MiXCR from the multiplex PCR reads. Of roughly 260,000 distinct CDR3 sequences detected, about 30% appear once; the ten largest clones hold 1.1%. The V and J genes are TRBV6-6 and TRBJ1-5; weak D call: TRBD1 (6 bases). Material for sequencing was axillary lymph node tissue. This receptor was identified in a female donor with breast cancer. Some clones in this sample may be carry-over from other donors' samples. The CDR3, as DNA: TGTGCCAGCAGTTACGGGGGGGGCGCGAGCAATCAGCCCCAGCATTTT. Translating gives CASSYGGGASNQPQHF.